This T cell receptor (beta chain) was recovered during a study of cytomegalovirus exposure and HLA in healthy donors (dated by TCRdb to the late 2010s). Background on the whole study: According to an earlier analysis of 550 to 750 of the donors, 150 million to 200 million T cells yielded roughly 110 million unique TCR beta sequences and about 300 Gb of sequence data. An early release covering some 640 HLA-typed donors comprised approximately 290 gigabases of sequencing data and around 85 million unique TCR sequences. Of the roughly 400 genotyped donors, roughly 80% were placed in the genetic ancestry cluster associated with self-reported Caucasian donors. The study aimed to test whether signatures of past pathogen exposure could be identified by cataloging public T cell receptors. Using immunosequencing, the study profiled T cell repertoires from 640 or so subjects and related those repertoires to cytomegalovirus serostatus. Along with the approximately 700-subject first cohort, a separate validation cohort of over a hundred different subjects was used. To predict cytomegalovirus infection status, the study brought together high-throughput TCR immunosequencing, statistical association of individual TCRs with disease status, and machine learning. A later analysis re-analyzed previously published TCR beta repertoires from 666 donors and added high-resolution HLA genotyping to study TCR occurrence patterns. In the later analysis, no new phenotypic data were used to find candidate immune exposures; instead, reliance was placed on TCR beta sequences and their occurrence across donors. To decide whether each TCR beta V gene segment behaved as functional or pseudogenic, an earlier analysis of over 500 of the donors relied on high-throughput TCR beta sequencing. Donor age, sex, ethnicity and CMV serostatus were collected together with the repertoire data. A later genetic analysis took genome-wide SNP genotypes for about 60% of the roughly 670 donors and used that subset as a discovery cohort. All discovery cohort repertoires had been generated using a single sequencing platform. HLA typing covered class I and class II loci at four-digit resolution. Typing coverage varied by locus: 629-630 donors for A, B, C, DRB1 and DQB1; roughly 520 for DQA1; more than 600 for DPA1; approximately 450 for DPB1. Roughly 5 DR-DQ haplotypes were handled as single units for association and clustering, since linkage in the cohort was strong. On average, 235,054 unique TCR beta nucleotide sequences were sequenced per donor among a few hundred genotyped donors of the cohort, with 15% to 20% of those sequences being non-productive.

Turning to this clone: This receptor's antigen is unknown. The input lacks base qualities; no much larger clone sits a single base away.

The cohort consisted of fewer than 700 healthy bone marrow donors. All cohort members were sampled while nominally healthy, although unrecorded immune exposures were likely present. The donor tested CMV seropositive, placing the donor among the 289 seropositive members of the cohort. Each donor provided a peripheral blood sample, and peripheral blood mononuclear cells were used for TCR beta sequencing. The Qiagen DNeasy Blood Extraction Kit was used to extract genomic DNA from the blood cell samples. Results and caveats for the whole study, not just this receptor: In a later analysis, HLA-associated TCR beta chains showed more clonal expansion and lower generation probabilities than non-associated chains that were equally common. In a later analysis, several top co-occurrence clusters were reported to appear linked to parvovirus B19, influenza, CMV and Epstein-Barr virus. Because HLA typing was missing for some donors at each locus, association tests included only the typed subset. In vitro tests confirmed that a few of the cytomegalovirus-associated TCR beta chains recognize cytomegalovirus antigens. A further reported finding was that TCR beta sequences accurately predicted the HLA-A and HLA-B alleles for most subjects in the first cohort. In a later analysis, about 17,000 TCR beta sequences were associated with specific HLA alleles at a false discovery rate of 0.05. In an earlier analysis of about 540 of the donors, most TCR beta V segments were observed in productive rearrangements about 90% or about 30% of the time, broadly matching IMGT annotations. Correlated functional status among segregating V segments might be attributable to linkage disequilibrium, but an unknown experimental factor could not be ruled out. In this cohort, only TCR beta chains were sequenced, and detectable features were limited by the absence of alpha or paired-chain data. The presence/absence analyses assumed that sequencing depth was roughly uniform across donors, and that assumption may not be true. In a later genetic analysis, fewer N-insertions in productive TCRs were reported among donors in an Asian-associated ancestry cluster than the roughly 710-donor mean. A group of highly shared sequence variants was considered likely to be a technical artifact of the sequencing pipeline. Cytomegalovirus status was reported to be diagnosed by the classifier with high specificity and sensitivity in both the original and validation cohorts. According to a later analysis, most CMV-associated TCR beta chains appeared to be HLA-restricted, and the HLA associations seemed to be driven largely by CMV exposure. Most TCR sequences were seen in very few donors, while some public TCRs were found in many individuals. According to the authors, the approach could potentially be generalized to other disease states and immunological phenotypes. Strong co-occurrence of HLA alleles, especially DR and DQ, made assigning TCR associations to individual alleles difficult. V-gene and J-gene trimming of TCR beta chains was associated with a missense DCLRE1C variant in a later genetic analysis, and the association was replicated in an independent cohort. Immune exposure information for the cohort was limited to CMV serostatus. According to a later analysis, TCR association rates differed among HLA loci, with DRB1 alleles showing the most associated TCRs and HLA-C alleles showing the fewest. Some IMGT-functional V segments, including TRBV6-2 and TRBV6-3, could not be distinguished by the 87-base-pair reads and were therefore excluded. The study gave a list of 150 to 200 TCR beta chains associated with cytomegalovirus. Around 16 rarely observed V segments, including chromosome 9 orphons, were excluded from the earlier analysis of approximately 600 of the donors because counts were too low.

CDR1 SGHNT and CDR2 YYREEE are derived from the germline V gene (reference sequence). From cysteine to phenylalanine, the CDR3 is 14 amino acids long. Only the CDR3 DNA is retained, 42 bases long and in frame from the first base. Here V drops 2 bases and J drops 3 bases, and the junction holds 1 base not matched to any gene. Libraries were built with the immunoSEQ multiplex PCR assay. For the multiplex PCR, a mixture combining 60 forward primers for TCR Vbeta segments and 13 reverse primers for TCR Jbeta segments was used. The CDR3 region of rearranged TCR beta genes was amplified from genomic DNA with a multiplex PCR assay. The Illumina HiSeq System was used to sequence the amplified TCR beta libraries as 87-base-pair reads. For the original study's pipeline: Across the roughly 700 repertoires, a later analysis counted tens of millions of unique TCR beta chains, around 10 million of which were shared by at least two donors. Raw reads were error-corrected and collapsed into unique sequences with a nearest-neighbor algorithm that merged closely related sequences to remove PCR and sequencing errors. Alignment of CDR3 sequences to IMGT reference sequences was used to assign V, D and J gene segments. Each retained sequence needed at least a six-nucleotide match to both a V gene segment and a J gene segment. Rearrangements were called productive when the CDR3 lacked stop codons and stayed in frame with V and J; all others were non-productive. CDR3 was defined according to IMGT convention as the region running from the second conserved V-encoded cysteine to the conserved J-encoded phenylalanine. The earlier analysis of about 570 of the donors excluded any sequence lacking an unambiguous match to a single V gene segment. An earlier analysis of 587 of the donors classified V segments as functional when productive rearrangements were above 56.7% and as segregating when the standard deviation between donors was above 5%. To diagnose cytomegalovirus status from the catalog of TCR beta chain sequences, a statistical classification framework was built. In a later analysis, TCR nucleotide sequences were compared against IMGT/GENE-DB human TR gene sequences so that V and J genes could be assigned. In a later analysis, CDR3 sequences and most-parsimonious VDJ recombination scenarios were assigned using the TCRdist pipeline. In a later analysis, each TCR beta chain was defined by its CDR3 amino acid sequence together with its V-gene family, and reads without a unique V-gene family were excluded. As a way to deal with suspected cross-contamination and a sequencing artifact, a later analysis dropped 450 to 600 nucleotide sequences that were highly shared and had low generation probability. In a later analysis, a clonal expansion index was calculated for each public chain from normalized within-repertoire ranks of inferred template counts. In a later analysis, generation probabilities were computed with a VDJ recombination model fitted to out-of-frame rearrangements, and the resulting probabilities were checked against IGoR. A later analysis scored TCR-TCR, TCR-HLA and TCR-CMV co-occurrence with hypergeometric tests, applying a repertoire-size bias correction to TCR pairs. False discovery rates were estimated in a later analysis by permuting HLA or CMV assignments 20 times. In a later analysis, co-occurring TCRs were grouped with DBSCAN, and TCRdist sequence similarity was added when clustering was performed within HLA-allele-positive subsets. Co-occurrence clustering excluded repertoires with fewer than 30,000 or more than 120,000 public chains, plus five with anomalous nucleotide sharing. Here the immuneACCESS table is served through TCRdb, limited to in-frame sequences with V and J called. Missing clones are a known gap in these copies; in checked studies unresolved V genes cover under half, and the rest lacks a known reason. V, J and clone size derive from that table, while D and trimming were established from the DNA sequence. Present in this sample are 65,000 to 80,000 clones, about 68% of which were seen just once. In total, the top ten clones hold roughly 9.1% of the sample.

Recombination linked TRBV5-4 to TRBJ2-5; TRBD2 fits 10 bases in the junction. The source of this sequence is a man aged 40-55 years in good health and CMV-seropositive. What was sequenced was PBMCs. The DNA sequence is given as TGTGCCAGCAGCTTTGGACTAGCGGAAGAGACCCAGTACTTC. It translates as CASSFGLAEETQYF. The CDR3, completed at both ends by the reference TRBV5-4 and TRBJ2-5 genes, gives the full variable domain ETGVTQSPTHLIKTRGQQVTLRCSSQSGHNTVSWYQQALGQGPQFIFQYYREEENGRGNFPPRFSGLQFPNYSSELNVNALELDDSALYLCASSFGLAEETQYFGPGTRLLVL.